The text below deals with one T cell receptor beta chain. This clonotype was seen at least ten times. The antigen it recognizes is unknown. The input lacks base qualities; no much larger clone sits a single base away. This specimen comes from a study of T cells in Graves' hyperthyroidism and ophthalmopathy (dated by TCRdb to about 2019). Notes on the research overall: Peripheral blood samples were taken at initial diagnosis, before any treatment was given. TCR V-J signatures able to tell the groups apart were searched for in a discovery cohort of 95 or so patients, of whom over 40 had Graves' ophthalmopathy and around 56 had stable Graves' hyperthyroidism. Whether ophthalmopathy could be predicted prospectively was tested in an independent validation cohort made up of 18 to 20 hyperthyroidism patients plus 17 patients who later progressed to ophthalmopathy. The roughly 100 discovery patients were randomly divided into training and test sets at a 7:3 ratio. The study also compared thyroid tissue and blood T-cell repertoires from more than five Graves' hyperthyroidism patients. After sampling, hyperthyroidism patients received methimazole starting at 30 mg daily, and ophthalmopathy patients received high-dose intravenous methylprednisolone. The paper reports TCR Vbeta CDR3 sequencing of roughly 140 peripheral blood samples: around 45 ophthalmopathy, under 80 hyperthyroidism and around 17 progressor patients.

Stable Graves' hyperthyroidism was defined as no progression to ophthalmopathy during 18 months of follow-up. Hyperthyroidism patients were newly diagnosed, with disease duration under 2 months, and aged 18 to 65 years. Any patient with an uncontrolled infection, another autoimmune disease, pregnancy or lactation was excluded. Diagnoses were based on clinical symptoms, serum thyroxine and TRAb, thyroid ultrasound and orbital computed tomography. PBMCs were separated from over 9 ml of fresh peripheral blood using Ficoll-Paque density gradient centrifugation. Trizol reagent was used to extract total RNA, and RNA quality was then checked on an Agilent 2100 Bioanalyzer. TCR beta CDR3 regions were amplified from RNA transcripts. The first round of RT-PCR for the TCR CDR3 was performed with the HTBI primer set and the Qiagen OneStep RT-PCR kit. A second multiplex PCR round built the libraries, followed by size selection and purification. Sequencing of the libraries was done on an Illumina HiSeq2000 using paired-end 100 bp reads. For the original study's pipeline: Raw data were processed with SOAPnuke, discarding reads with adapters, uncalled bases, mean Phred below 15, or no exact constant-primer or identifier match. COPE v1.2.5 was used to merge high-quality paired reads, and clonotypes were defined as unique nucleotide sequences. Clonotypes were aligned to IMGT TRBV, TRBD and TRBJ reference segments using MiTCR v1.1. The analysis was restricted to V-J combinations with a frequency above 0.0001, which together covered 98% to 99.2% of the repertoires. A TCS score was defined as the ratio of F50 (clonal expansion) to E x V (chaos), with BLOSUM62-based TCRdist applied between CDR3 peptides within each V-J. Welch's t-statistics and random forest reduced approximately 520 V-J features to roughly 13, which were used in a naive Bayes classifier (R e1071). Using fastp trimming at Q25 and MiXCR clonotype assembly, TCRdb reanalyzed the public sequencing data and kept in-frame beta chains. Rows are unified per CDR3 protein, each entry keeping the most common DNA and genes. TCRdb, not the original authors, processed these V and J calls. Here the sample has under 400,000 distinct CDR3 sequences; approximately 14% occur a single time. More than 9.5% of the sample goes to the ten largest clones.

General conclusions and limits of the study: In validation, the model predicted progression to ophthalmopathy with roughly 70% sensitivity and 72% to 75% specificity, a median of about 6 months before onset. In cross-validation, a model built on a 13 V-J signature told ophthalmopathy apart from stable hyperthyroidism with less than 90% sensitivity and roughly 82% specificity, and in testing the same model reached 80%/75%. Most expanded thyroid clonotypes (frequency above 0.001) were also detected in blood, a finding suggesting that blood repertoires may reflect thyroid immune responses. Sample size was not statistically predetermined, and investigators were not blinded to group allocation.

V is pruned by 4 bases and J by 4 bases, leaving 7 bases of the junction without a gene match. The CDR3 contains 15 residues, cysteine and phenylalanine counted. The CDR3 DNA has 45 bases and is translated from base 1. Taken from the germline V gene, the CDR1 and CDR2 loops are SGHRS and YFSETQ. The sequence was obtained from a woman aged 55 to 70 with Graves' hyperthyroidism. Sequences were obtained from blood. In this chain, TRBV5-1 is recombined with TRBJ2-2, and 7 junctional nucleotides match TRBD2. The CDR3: CASSPATSATGELFF. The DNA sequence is TGCGCCAGCAGCCCCGCTACTAGCGCCACCGGGGAGCTGTTTTTT.